Many counts were recorded for the clone carrying this T cell receptor beta chain. The antigen remains undetermined. With V trimmed by 2 bases and J by 3 bases, 4 bases remained unmatched. Germline V gene data show CDR1 as GTSNPN and CDR2 as SVGIG (reference sequence). The CDR3 is made up of 13 amino acids. The CDR3 regions of TCR beta were amplified from RNA transcripts. With the HTBI primer set, the TCR CDR3 went through a first round of RT-PCR. TCRdb re-called the multiplex PCR reads through MiXCR, storing one row per CDR3 protein. The sample shows about 320,000 distinct CDR3 sequences, approximately 15% of them seen only once. The data originate from a study of T cells in Graves' hyperthyroidism and ophthalmopathy. General study results and limits: In blood, most of the thyroid clonotypes expanded above 0.001 were also present.

Any patient presenting with uncontrolled infection, other autoimmune disease, pregnancy or lactation was left out. Fresh peripheral blood, around 9.5 ml, yielded the PBMCs. V usage is TRBV30 and J usage is TRBJ2-7; 7 nucleotides line up with TRBD1. Specimen: blood. The clonotype was recovered from a man younger than 40 with Graves' hyperthyroidism. CDR3 loop: CAWSKGANYEQYF. The CDR3 nucleotides are TGTGCCTGGAGTAAGGGGGCGAACTACGAGCAGTACTTC.